This T cell receptor beta chain was recovered during a study of blood T cell repertoires in COVID-19. Profiling relied on immunoSEQ multiplex PCR, and the TCRdb table lists in-frame clones only, not all of them. The sample has some 160,000 clones; approximately 91% are singletons. This CDR3 contains 16 residues. Germline V gives CDR1 LNHDA, CDR2 SQIVND (reference sequence). Trimming pared 1 base from V and 4 bases from J, leaving 16 bases between. The chain is built from TRBV19 and TRBJ1-1, with D perhaps matching TRBD1 (6 bases). Sequenced input: peripheral blood. This clonotype was sampled from a man aged 18 to 29 with COVID-19, enrolled during active disease. CDR3 in amino acids: CASSIGTGSRSTEAFF. Written as DNA, the CDR3 is TGTGCCAGTAGTATAGGCACAGGGTCTCGGAGCACTGAAGCTTTCTTT.